The 21 T cell receptor beta chains below were found in one sample sequenced in a study of graft-versus-host responses after intestinal transplantation. The assay was immunoSEQ multiplex PCR, and TCRdb's table has in-frame clones only and misses some. This sample has some 15,000 clones, with 77% found just once. The authors processed graft tissue to release intraepithelial and lamina propria lymphocytes. Source: ileum tissue, taken just over 26 days after intestinal transplant. Receptor source: a human patient who received an intestinal transplant, so some T cells may come from the graft donor.

The chain combines TRBV9 with TRBJ2-3, with D maybe TRBD2 (5 bases). The germline V gene encodes CDR1 SGDLS and CDR2 YYNGEE. The V end lost 0 bases, the J end lost 0 bases, and 8 bases lay between the germline ends. The CDR3 has 15 amino acids. The CDR3 loop reads CASSVGAVSTDTQYF. The CDR3 DNA reads TGTGCCAGCAGCGTAGGAGCGGTGAGCACAGATACGCAGTATTTT.

V gene TRBV29-1 combines with J gene TRBJ2-4; 8 bases match TRBD1. Germline V gives CDR1 SQVTM, CDR2 ANQGSEA. Trimming at V came to 4 bases and at J to 1 base, leaving 0 bases not matched to a gene. CDR3 size: 13 residues. This CDR3 reads CSVGTGAKNIQYF. The CDR3 region has the DNA TGCAGCGTTGGGACAGGGGCCAAAAACATTCAGTACTTC.

The genes are TRBV19 and TRBJ1-2, with D maybe TRBD1 (5 bases). Trimming cost V 3 bases and J 2 bases, with 7 bases left between them. Germline V gene data show CDR1 as LNHDA and CDR2 as SQIVND (reference sequence). The CDR3 covers 13 residues. The CDR3 here is CASSMDKNYGYTF. The CDR3 DNA reads TGTGCCAGTAGTATGGACAAAAACTATGGCTACACCTTC.

V gene TRBV28 combines with J gene TRBJ2-2; 10 bases fit TRBD2. This CDR3 is built from 14 residues. The germline CDR1 and CDR2 sequences are MDHEN and SYDVKM. V lost 5 bases and J lost 7; bases outside the gene matches: 4. CDR3 DNA sequence: TGTGCCAGCAGTCCTAGCGGGGGAGGCGGGGAGCTGTTTTTT. Its protein product is CASSPSGGGGELFF.

The genes are TRBV28 and TRBJ2-5, with 8 bases identical to TRBD2. The CDR3 consists of 19 residues. V shed 6 bases, J shed 0 bases, and the junction held 18 bases outside the gene matches. Germline CDR1 MDHEN, CDR2 SYDVKM. The CDR3 coding sequence is TGTGCCAGCAGCCCCAGCGGGGGCCGACTATCACAGTACCAAGAGACCCAGTACTTC. Translation: CASSPSGGRLSQYQETQYF.

The chain combines TRBV5-1 with TRBJ2-2; TRBD1 agrees at 7 bases. This CDR3 contains 14 residues. Germline V lookup: CDR1 SGHRS, CDR2 YFSETQ. Germline trimming cut 5 bases from V and 3 bases from J; bases unmatched to any gene: 4. The CDR3 bases are TGCGCCAGCAGGAAGGGGGCGGACACCGGGGAGCTGTTTTTT. This encodes CASRKGADTGELFF.

This clone was counted between two and nine times. V is TRBV30 and J is TRBJ2-7; 9 bases line up with TRBD2. Germline V CDR1 and CDR2: GTSNPN, SVGIG (reference sequence). After removal of 0 bases from V and 0 bases from J, the junction contained 9 bases not matched to a gene. The CDR3 is 17 residues long. The CDR3 sequence: CAWSVISGGEGSYEQYV. In DNA, the CDR3 is TGTGCCTGGAGTGTCATTAGCGGGGGAGAGGGCTCCTACGAGCAGTACGTC.

This chain links TRBV19 with TRBJ2-1, with D perhaps matching TRBD2 (6 bases). The CDR3 spans 13 residues. Germline V CDR1 and CDR2: LNHDA, SQIVND (reference sequence). Trimming pared 10 bases from V and 4 bases from J, leaving 14 bases between. The DNA of the CDR3 is TGTGCCACCGGGCCGGGACTTTACAATGAGCAGTTCTTC. Translation gives CATGPGLYNEQFF.

The chain is built from TRBV10-3 and TRBJ1-5; TRBD1 is a possible D gene (5 bases). CDR1 is ENHRY, CDR2 SYGVKD, per germline. V was clipped by 0 bases and J by 0 bases, with 12 bases between them. This CDR3 contains 17 residues. CDR3 sequence (DNA): TGTGCCATCAGTGAGTCTCAGGGTCGGAGTAGCAATCAGCCCCAGCATTTT. Its protein is CAISESQGRSSNQPQHF.

The chain has TRBV5-4 and TRBJ2-2; no firm D call. Trimming cost V 3 bases and J 6 bases, with 9 bases left between them. The germline gives CDR1 SGHNT, CDR2 YYREEE (reference sequence). This CDR3 comprises 13 residues. For the CDR3, the DNA is TGTGCCAGCAGCTCCGTCGTTGCCGGGGAGCTGTTTTTT. It codes for CASSSVVAGELFF.

The V call is TRBV4-1, the J call TRBJ1-3; TRBD1 matches at 9 bases. CDR1 and CDR2 (germline): MGHRA, YSYEKL. CDR3 length: 16 residues. The ends lost 5 bases at V and 1 base at J; junction bases unmatched: 6. In nucleotides, the CDR3 is TGCGCCAGCAGCAATACAGGGGGCGCGTCTGGAAACACCATATATTTT. It is translated as CASSNTGGASGNTIYF.

This clone came up once. CDR3 amino acids: CASSLGGGDRGRNNEQFF. In DNA form, the CDR3 reads TGCGCCAGCAGCTTGGGTGGCGGGGACAGGGGGCGAAACAATGAGCAGTTCTTC. This sequence joins TRBV5-1 and TRBJ2-1, with 12 bases fitting TRBD1. The CDR3 runs to 18 residues. CDR1 and CDR2 (germline): SGHRS, YFSETQ. V dropped 0 bases and J dropped 5; count of bases not matched to a gene: 9.

J is TRBJ2-3 and V is TRBV7-2; possibly TRBD2 for D (6 bases). This CDR3 spans 15 amino acids. Germline-derived CDR1 and CDR2 are SGHTA and FQGNSA. Trimming removed 7 bases at V and 6 bases at J, with 20 bases between. The CDR3 here is CASKEQGLDSDTQYF. CDR3 in DNA: TGTGCCAGCAAGGAGCAGGGACTCGACTCGGATACGCAGTATTTT.

Only a few counts were recorded for this clone. In DNA, the CDR3 is TGTGCCAGCAGACTACAAACGAACACCGGGGAGCTGTTTTTT. The encoded protein is CASRLQTNTGELFF. The chain joins TRBV6-1 to TRBJ2-2; D call uncertain. The V gene's germline CDR1 is MNHNS and CDR2 SASEGT. This CDR3 has 14 amino acids. V was cut by 6 bases and J by 0 bases, with 8 bases left in between.

V usage is TRBV7-8 and J usage is TRBJ2-2, with D possibly matching TRBD1 (7 bases). Deletions cut 5 bases from V and 0 bases from J, with 19 bases between. There are 18 residues in the CDR3. Germline CDR1 and CDR2: SGHVS and FQNEAQ. The chain's CDR3 is CASSTRQGGFANTGELFF. In DNA form, the CDR3 reads TGTGCCAGCAGCACCCGACAGGGAGGCTTTGCGAACACCGGGGAGCTGTTTTTT.

The genes are TRBV4-3 and TRBJ1-1; TRBD1 is a possible D gene (5 bases). Germline V gene lookup returns CDR1 LGHNA and CDR2 YSLEER. Trimming removed 3 bases at V and 4 bases at J, with 12 bases between. The CDR3 runs to 14 residues. This CDR3 is CASSQQGGLTEAFF. DNA for the CDR3: TGCGCCAGCAGCCAGCAGGGAGGACTCACTGAAGCTTTCTTT.

This clone was detected a few times. J is TRBJ1-5 and V is TRBV28; maybe TRBD1 (5 bases). Germline V gene lookup returns CDR1 MDHEN and CDR2 SYDVKM. The CDR3 is made up of 12 amino acids. The DNA of the CDR3 is TGTGCTAGTTCTAGGGGCGGTCAGCCCCAGCATTTT. It codes for CASSRGGQPQHF.

This clone was detected a few times. The V gene is TRBV6-1, the J gene TRBJ1-4, with TRBD1 as a possible D gene (6 bases). The CDR3 covers 15 residues. The germline V gene has CDR1 MNHNS and CDR2 SASEGT. The V gene lost 2 bases and the J gene lost 3 bases, with 10 bases spanning the gap. In DNA form, the CDR3 reads TGTGCCAGCAGTGAAAACAGGGTGCCTAATGAAAAACTGTTTTTT. The encoded protein is CASSENRVPNEKLFF.

The rearrangement joins TRBV28 to TRBJ2-5, with 7 bases identical to TRBD1. V lost 5 bases, J lost 4 bases, and 10 bases stayed unmatched. This CDR3 contains 15 residues. Per germline, CDR1 MDHEN and CDR2 SYDVKM. The chain's CDR3 is CASSPTTGIAETQYF. CDR3 bases: TGTGCCAGCAGTCCGACGACAGGGATCGCAGAGACCCAGTACTTC. Full variable domain (remainder filled in from reference TRBV28 and TRBJ2-5): DVKVTQSSRYLVKRTGEKVFLECVQDMDHENMFWYRQDPGLGLRLIYFSYDVKMKEKGDIPEGYSVSREKKERFSLILESASTNQTSMYLCASSPTTGIAETQYFGPGTRLLVL.

V and J are TRBV15 and TRBJ1-5; 9 bases agree with TRBD1. The V and J ends lost 2 bases and 7 bases, in that order; junction bases with no gene match: 6. The CDR3 consists of 15 residues. Germline V CDR1 and CDR2: LNHNV, YYDKDF (reference sequence). The chain's CDR3 is CATSRQGQGRQPQHF. In nucleotides, the CDR3 is TGTGCCACCAGCAGACAGGGACAGGGAAGGCAGCCCCAGCATTTT.

The chain joins TRBV7-8 to TRBJ1-2; TRBD1 matches at 9 bases. Germline CDR1 reads SGHVS; CDR2 reads FQNEAQ. V lost 1 base to trimming and J lost 3 bases; unmatched junction nucleotides: 3. The CDR3 loop spans 15 amino acids. The CDR3 sequence is CASSLEDRGYYGYTF. The CDR3, as DNA: TGTGCCAGCAGCTTAGAGGACAGGGGTTACTATGGCTACACCTTC.